This T cell receptor beta chain was captured by sequencing in a study of lymphopenia after photon versus proton radiotherapy. As regards this clone: Its antigen remains unidentified.

Libraries were prepared by immunoSEQ multiplex PCR; TCRdb keeps only in-frame clonotypes and omits some of them. The sample holds fewer than 30,000 clones, more than 90% seen once. The CDR3 has 15 amino acids. Germline CDR1 reads MNHEY; CDR2 reads SVGAGI. The germline V and J ends were trimmed by 4 bases and 6 bases, with 16 bases remaining between them. Study-level points and caveats: Post-nadir diversity loss with photons came from oligoclonal expansion, particularly CD8+ Temra cells.

This clonotype was obtained from a woman between 45 and 65 years old with cholangiocarcinoma. The J gene is TRBJ1-5, the V gene TRBV6-5; D is possibly TRBD1 (6 bases). Source: peripheral blood, taken from a patient treated with photon-based radiotherapy. The CDR3 is CASSLRQGIGQPQHF. Written as DNA, the CDR3 is TGTGCCAGCAGTTTGAGGCAGGGGATCGGTCAGCCCCAGCATTTT.